Listed below are T cell receptor beta chains from one sample, sequenced in a study of T-cell reconstitution after alpha-beta-depleted transplantation in children. TCRdb ran MiXCR on the PCR reads and lists one entry per CDR3 protein. Of almost 600,000 distinct CDR3 sequences in the sample, roughly 30% were seen once. Sample: PBMCs, taken before TCRalphabeta/CD19-depleted stem cell transplant. The receptor set was obtained from a boy younger than two with Wiskott-Aldrich syndrome, due to receive a stem cell transplant. The CDR3 runs from the conserved cysteine through the conserved F or W. A D gene is named only where the DNA matches it firmly. Only some rows state a clone size, as once, few, many or a class for expanded clones.

>TRBD1|TRBV6-1|TRBJ2-5|.
TGTGCCAGCAGACAGGGGGCAGCGTTACAAGAGACCCAGTACTTC
CASRQGAALQETQYF
>TRBD2|TRBV5-6|TRBJ2-1|.
TGTGCCAGCAGCGGCCTGGGACTAGCGTCAAAGAGAGAGCAGTTCTTC
CASSGLGLASKREQFF
>.|TRBV5-1|TRBJ2-2|.
TGCGCCAGCAGCTCGGGACTCTGGGGCGGGGAGCTGTTTTTT
CASSSGLWGGELFF
>TRBD1|TRBV5-1|TRBJ2-1|few
TGCGCCAGCAGCTTTCTACAGGGGGTGTACAATGAGCAGTTCTTC
CASSFLQGVYNEQFF
>TRBD1|TRBV5-1|TRBJ2-6|few
TGCGCCAGCAGCTTGACAGGGGTAGCCAACGTCCTGACTTTC
CASSLTGVANVLTF
>.|TRBV5-1|TRBJ1-1|few
TGCGCCAGCAGCTTGTCTCAGGGAGACTCGAAGGAAGCTTTCTTT
CASSLSQGDSKEAFF
>.|TRBV5-1|TRBJ1-1|.
TGCGCCAGCAGCTTCGCCACTGAAGCTTTCTTT
CASSFATEAFF
>.|TRBV29-1|TRBJ1-2|few
TGCAGCGCGACCGCAGATCTGATCTTTCAGGGCTACACCTTC
CSATADLIFQGYTF
>.|TRBV20-1|TRBJ2-1|.
TGCAGTGCTACCCTTATCGTAGACAATGAGCAGTTCTTC
CSATLIVDNEQFF
>.|TRBV5-1|TRBJ1-2|few
TGCGCCAGCAGCTCGACAGCTTCTAACTATGGCTACACCTTC
CASSSTASNYGYTF
>TRBD2|TRBV12-3/TRBV12-4|TRBJ2-1|.
TGTGCCAGCAGAGCCGGGACTAGTAACAGTGAGCAGTTCTTC
CASRAGTSNSEQFF
>.|TRBV13|TRBJ1-1|few
TGTGCCAGCAGCTATCGTAGAAGGGAAGCTTCGAGGAACACTGAAGCTTTCTTT
CASSYRRREASRNTEAFF
>TRBD2|TRBV5-1|TRBJ2-1|.
TGCGCCAGCATCCAAATGCCGGGACTAGCGGGAGCGGGTGAGCAGTTCTTC
CASIQMPGLAGAGEQFF
>.|TRBV5-1|TRBJ2-7|.
TGCGCCAGCAGCTTGGGGGACTTCAACGAGCAGTACTTC
CASSLGDFNEQYF
>.|TRBV5-1|TRBJ1-6|.
TGCGCCAGCAGGCAGACGAGCGGGCAGCGTTATAATTCACCCCTCCACTTT
CASRQTSGQRYNSPLHF
>TRBD1|TRBV11-2|TRBJ2-1|.
TGTGCCAGCACCTTCGGGACAGGGTACAATGAGCAGTTCTTC
CASTFGTGYNEQFF
>TRBD1|TRBV20-1|TRBJ1-1|few
TGCAGTGCTTCTCCCTCGACAGGGGACACTGAAGCTTTCTTT
CSASPSTGDTEAFF
>TRBD1|TRBV6-1|TRBJ2-4|few
TGTGCCAGCAGGGGACAGGGTTCAGCCAAAAACATTCAGTACTTC
CASRGQGSAKNIQYF
>.|TRBV29-1|TRBJ2-1|.
TGCGGGGGAATCGGGGGATTCGTTGAGCAGTTCTTC
CGGIGGFVEQFF
>.|TRBV5-1|TRBJ1-2|.
TGCGCCAGCAGCAAATTAGGGCTTCCCGATGGCTACACCTTC
CASSKLGLPDGYTF
>.|TRBV5-1|TRBJ2-3|few
TGCGCCAGCAGCGGTGAGCAGGTCCCTAGCACAGATACGCAGTATTTT
CASSGEQVPSTDTQYF
>.|TRBV20-1|TRBJ1-2|.
TGCAGTGCTCAGACGGATAACTATGGCTACACCTTC
CSAQTDNYGYTF
>TRBD1|TRBV10-3|TRBJ1-6|.
TGTGCCATCACCGCCGGGACAGGGAATTCACCCCTCCACTTT
CAITAGTGNSPLHF
>TRBD2|TRBV5-1|TRBJ2-7|.
TGCGCCAGCAGCCGGACTAGACCAGGCTACGAGCAGTACTTC
CASSRTRPGYEQYF
>.|TRBV20-1|TRBJ2-1|.
TGCAGTGCCCCCTCCACCGGGAGATGCTACAATGAGCAGTTCTTC
CSAPSTGRCYNEQFF
>TRBD1|TRBV20-1|TRBJ2-7|.
TGCAGTGCGAGTCAGGGGGCCTCCTACGAGCAGTACTTC
CSASQGASYEQYF
>.|TRBV5-1|TRBJ1-1|.
TGCGCCAGCAGCCTGAGCAGCCCACCGAACACTGAAGCTTTCTTT
CASSLSSPPNTEAFF
>.|TRBV28|TRBJ2-7|few
TGTGCCAGCAGAGACCTGGGCAGAAAGTACGAGCAGTACTTC
CASRDLGRKYEQYF
>TRBD2|TRBV6-1|TRBJ2-1|.
TGTGCCAGCAGACCCGGGACTAGCGGTTTATACAATGAGCAGTTCTTC
CASRPGTSGLYNEQFF
>TRBD1|TRBV4-1|TRBJ2-6|.
TGCGCCAGCAGCCAAGACTTGGGACAGGGGAGCTCTGGGGCCAACGTCCTGACTTTC
CASSQDLGQGSSGANVLTF
>.|TRBV20-1|TRBJ2-5|.
TGCAGTACCGGGGGAGTTGGAGGGGAGACCCAGTACTTC
CSTGGVGGETQYF
>.|TRBV2|TRBJ2-1|.
TGTGCCAGCAGTGATCCAAGCGGAGACTACAATGAGCAGTTCTTC
CASSDPSGDYNEQFF
>TRBD1|TRBV10-3|TRBJ2-7|few
TGTGCCACACAGGGACAGTCTGACGAGCAGTACTTC
CATQGQSDEQYF
>TRBD2|TRBV5-1|TRBJ2-1|.
TGCGCCAGCAGCTTGGGACCGGCGGGGGGCAATGAGCAGTTCTTC
CASSLGPAGGNEQFF
>TRBD2|TRBV7-9|TRBJ2-2|.
TGTGCCAGCAGCTTAGGAAGAGCGGGAGCGAGGACCGGGGAGCTGTTTTTT
CASSLGRAGARTGELFF
>.|TRBV5-1|TRBJ2-5|.
TGCGCCAGCGCCAACGGAGGGGAAGAGACCCAGTACTTC
CASANGGEETQYF
>TRBD2|TRBV10-3|TRBJ2-3|.
TGTGCCATCAGTGCTAGCGGGACTCTATTCCTAGACACAGATACGCAGTATTTT
CAISASGTLFLDTDTQYF
>TRBD2|TRBV28|TRBJ2-7|few
TGTGCCAGCAGTTTTAACTACGAGCGGGAATCCTACGAGCAGTACTTC
CASSFNYERESYEQYF
>TRBD2|TRBV28|TRBJ2-7|.
TGTGCCGCGCTAGCGGGTAGCTCCTACGAGCAGTACTTC
CAALAGSSYEQYF
>.|TRBV29-1|TRBJ2-3|few
TGCAGCGTTCTGGGAGTACGGTCTAGCACAGATACGCAGTATTTT
CSVLGVRSSTDTQYF
>TRBD2|TRBV7-9|TRBJ2-2|few
TGTGCCAGCAGCAGGGACTCGGGGGGGACCGGGGAGCTGTTTTTT
CASSRDSGGTGELFF
>.|TRBV5-1|TRBJ2-1|few
TGCGCCAGCAGCTTGCGTCCAGGGGCGGGCAATGAGCAGTTCTTC
CASSLRPGAGNEQFF
>.|TRBV11-3|TRBJ2-2|.
TGTGCCAGCAGCTCCCGCAAGAATGGCGAGCTGTTTTTT
CASSSRKNGELFF
>.|TRBV10-3|TRBJ2-7|.
TGTGCCATCAGTGAGAAGACGGCGGGACAATACGAGCAGTACTTC
CAISEKTAGQYEQYF
>.|TRBV2|TRBJ2-1|few
TGTGCCAGCAATGGAGGGGGAAGGGACTACAATGAGCAGTTCTTC
CASNGGGRDYNEQFF
>TRBD1|TRBV6-1|TRBJ1-5|few
TGTGCCAGCAGGAGGACAGGGGACGGTCAGCCCCAGCATTTT
CASRRTGDGQPQHF
>.|TRBV7-9|TRBJ2-4|.
TGTGCCAGCAGCTTATTAGACGGCAAAAACATTCAGTACTTC
CASSLLDGKNIQYF
>.|TRBV7-2|TRBJ2-7|.
TGTGCCAGCAGCTTATACCCAGGGACCTACGAGCAGTACTTC
CASSLYPGTYEQYF
>TRBD1|TRBV12-5|TRBJ1-1|few
TGTGCTAGTGGTTTGGGACAGGGGAGTTTGAACACTGAAGCTTTCTTT
CASGLGQGSLNTEAFF